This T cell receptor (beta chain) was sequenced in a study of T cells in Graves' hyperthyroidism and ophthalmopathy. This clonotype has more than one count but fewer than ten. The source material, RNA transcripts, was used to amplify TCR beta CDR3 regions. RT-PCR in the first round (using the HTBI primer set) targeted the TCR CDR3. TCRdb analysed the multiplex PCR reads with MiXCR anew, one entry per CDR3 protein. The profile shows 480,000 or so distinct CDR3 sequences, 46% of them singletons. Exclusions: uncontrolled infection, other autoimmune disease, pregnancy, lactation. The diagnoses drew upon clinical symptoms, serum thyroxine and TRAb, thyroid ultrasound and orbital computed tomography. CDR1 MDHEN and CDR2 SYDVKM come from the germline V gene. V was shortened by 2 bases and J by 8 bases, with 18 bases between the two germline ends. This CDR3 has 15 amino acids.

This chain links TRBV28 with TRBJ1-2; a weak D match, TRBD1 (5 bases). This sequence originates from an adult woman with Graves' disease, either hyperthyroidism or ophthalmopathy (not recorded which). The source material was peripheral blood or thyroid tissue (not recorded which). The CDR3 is CASSLSSVGVDGYTF. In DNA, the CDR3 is TGTGCCAGCAGTTTAAGTTCGGTGGGGGTGGACGGCTACACCTTC.